This TCR beta chain is drawn from a study of CD8 T cells in ankylosing spondylitis. Germline-derived CDR1 and CDR2 are SGDLS and YYNGEE. With 0 bases removed from V and 5 bases from J, the gap between germline ends came to 5 bases. CDR3 length equals 12 residues. MiXCR, run by TCRdb on the 5' RACE reads, gives a single entry per CDR3 protein. The sample consists of 250,000 or so distinct CDR3 sequences, about 20% of them appearing once. Sequenced: blood, either unsorted or a sorted T cell fraction (not recorded which). The receptor comes from a male donor with ankylosing spondylitis or in good health (not recorded which). This chain uses TRBV9 with TRBJ1-2, with D unclear. The DNA for the CDR3 is TGTGCCAGCAGCGTAGCACAGTATGGCTACACCTTC. The encoded protein is CASSVAQYGYTF.